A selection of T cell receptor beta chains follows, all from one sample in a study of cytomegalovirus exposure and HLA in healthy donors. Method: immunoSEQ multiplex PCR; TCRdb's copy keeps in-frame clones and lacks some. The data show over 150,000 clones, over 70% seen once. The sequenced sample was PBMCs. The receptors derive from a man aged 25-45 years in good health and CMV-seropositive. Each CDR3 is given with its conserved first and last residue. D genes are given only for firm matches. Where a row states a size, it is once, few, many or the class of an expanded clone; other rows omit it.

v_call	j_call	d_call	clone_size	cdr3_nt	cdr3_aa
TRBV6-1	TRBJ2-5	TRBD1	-	TGTGCCAGCATGCATGGGACAGGCTGGAAAGAGACCCAGTACTTC	CASMHGTGWKETQYF
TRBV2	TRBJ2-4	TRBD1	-	TGTGCCAGCAGTGAGGGGACAGGGAGTGACATTCAGTACTTC	CASSEGTGSDIQYF
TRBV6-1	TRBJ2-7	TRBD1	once	TGTGCCAGCAGTAAAGCCGGGACAGGGCCCTACGAGCAGTACTTC	CASSKAGTGPYEQYF
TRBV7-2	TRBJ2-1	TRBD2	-	TGTGCCAGCAGCTCGCAAACTAGCGGGGGGCCCAATGAGCAGTTCTTC	CASSSQTSGGPNEQFF
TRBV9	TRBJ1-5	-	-	TGTGCCAGCAGCGGGGGGGGGTGGAATCAGCCCCAGCATTTT	CASSGGGWNQPQHF
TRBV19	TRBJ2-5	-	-	TGTGCCAGTAGTATTTCCGGGGAGACCCAGTACTTC	CASSISGETQYF
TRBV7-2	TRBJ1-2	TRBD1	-	TGTGCCAGCAGCTTCGGACAGGGGGCGAACTATGGCTACACCTTC	CASSFGQGANYGYTF
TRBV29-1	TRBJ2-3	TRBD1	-	TGCAGCGTCGTTACAGGGGCCCCGACAGATACGCAGTATTTT	CSVVTGAPTDTQYF
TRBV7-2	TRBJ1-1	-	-	TGTGCCAGCAGCCTGGCGGGGCCCTGGAACACTGAAGCTTTCTTT	CASSLAGPWNTEAFF
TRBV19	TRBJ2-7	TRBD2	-	TGTGCCAGTAGTACCAGCGGACTAGCGGGCTCCTACGAGCAGTACTTC	CASSTSGLAGSYEQYF
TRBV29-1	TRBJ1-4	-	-	TGCAGCGTTGAAGGGACAGTAGACGAAAAACTGTTTTTT	CSVEGTVDEKLFF
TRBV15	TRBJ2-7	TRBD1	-	TGTGCCACCAGCGGCGACAGGGGTCGGGAGCAGTACTTC	CATSGDRGREQYF
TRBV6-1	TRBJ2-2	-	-	TGTGCCAGCAGTGAATTGACTAAGAACACCGGGGAGCTGTTTTTT	CASSELTKNTGELFF
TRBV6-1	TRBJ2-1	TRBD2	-	TGTGCCAGCACTGCTAGCGGGACCCACAATGAGCAGTTCTTC	CASTASGTHNEQFF
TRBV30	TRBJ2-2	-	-	TGTGCCTGGAGTGTAACGAGCACCGGGGAGCTGTTTTTT	CAWSVTSTGELFF
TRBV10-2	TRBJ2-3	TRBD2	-	TGCGCCAGCAGTGAAAGGGGCTTAGCGGGAGTGACAGATACGCAGTATTTT	CASSERGLAGVTDTQYF
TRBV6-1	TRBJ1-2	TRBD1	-	TGTGCCAGCAGTGATCGGACAGGGGTGGGCTATGGCTACACCTTC	CASSDRTGVGYGYTF
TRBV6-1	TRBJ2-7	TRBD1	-	TGTGCCAGCAGTGAAGCGCCAGGGGGCGTGTACGAGCAGTACTTC	CASSEAPGGVYEQYF
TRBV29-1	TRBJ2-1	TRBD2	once	TGCAGCGTTGAAGAAAGGACTAGCGGGAGCAGTGAGCAGTTCTTC	CSVEERTSGSSEQFF
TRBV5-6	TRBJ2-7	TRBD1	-	TGTGCCAGCAGCTTCTTGGGACAGGGGAGGAACGAGCAGTACTTC	CASSFLGQGRNEQYF
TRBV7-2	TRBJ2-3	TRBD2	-	TGTGCCAGCAGCTTAGGCCTAGCGGGGGGAACAGATACGCAGTATTTT	CASSLGLAGGTDTQYF
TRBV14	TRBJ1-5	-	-	TGTGCCAGCAGCTTAGCAGGGCTGAGTCAGCCCCAGCATTTT	CASSLAGLSQPQHF
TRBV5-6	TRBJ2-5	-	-	TGTGCCAGCAGCTTGGAGGAGCAGAACCAAGAGACCCAGTACTTC	CASSLEEQNQETQYF
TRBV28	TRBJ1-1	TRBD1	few	TGTGCCAGCAGTTGGGGACAGGCCCCTGAAGCTTTCTTT	CASSWGQAPEAFF
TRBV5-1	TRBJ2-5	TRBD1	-	TGCGCCAGCAGTGGGACAGGGGGCGTGGAGACCCAGTACTTC	CASSGTGGVETQYF
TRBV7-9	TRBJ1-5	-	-	TGTTCCAGCAGCTTAGAGTCCCAGGGCCCCAATCAGCCCCAGCATTTT	CSSSLESQGPNQPQHF
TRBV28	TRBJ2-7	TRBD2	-	TGTGCCAGCACCGGGAGGATTATGCCTTCGCTGGAGCAGTACTTC	CASTGRIMPSLEQYF
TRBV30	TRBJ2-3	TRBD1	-	TGTGCCTGGGACAGTCTGGGACAGGGCACAGATACGCAGTATTTT	CAWDSLGQGTDTQYF
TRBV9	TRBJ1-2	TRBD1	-	TGTGCCAGCAGCTTGGACAGGGACTATGGCTACACCTTC	CASSLDRDYGYTF
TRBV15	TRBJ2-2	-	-	TGTGCCACCAGGGGGGGGCGCGAACCCGGGGAGCTGTTTTTT	CATRGGREPGELFF
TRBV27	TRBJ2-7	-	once	TGTGCCAGCAGTGCCCGGGGGATCCGCTACGAGCAGTACTTC	CASSARGIRYEQYF
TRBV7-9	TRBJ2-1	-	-	TGTGCCAGCAGCGTTAATAGGGGTGAGCAGTTCTTC	CASSVNRGEQFF
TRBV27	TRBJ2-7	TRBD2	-	TGTGCCAGCAGCTGGACTAGAAGTGCCTACGAGCAGTACTTC	CASSWTRSAYEQYF
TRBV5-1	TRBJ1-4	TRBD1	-	TGCGCCAGCACCCCCTGGGGGACAGCAACTAATGAAAAACTGTTTTTT	CASTPWGTATNEKLFF
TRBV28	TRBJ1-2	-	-	TGTGCCAGCAGTCGTCACAGGGACTATGGCTACACCTTC	CASSRHRDYGYTF
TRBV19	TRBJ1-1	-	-	TGTGCCAGTAGTATGATTGGAAGGGGGACTGAAGCTTTCTTT	CASSMIGRGTEAFF
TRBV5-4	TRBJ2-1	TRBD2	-	TGTGCCAGCAGCTTGACTAGCGGCAATGAGCAGTTCTTC	CASSLTSGNEQFF
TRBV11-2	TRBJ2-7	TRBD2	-	TGTGCCAGCTGGGCTAGCGGGAGGAGGATGGGAAAGAGCTCCTACGAGCAGTACTTC	CASWASGRRMGKSSYEQYF
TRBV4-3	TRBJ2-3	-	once	TGCGCCAGCAGCCAAGGAACAGGGTGGCGGGCAGATACGCAGTATTTT	CASSQGTGWRADTQYF
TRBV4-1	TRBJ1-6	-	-	TGCGCCAGCAGCCAAGTTGAGTGGCGGAATTCACCCCTCCACTTT	CASSQVEWRNSPLHF